This T cell receptor (beta chain) was found in a study of CD8 T cells in Susac syndrome. When the RNA was reverse transcribed, random hexamers were used with an input of 0.5 to 1 ug. Amplification of the TCR beta CDR3 was carried out by immunoSEQ multiplex PCR, which spanned a total of 54 Vbeta and 13 Jbeta segments. TCRdb independently ran MiXCR on the immunoSEQ multiplex PCR reads; one entry per CDR3 protein. Of approximately 160,000 distinct CDR3 sequences listed, approximately 94% are singletons. The CDR3 consists of 10 residues. V was cut by 5 bases and J by 7 bases, with 7 bases left in between. Germline CDR1 reads SGHRS; CDR2 reads YFSETQ.

This sequence originates from a human donor with multiple sclerosis. The chain has TRBV5-1 and TRBJ2-7; D possibly uses TRBD1 or TRBD2 (5 bases each). The sequenced material came from CD4+ T cells from PBMCs. CDR3 residues: CASSWGEQYF. The CDR3 nucleotides are TGCGCCAGCAGTTGGGGGGAGCAGTACTTC. The full variable domain, its missing parts supplied by reference TRBV5-1 and TRBJ2-7, is KAGVTQTPRYLIKTRGQQVTLSCSPISGHRSVSWYQQTPGQGLQFLFEYFSETQRNKGNFPGRFSGRQFSNSRSEMNVSTLELGDSALYLCASSWGEQYFGPGTRLTVT.